A selection of T cell receptor beta chains follows, all from one sample in a study of response to subunit inactivated influenza vaccine. TCRdb used MiXCR to reprocess the RT-PCR reads, holding one entry per CDR3 protein. This table holds about 160,000 distinct CDR3 sequences, about a tenth found once. Specimen: non-naive T cells sorted from PBMCs, collected 40 to 50 days after vaccination. These receptor sequences come from a man aged 50 to 60 who received an inactivated influenza vaccine. Each CDR3 is given with its conserved first and last residue. D genes are given only for firm matches. Size is omitted from some rows. Given values are once, few, many or a class for expanded clones.

j_gene: TRBJ2-3; d_gene: .; v_gene: TRBV24-1; abundance: many; CDR3nt: TGTGCCACCAGTGACACCCGGCAGGGTAGAAACCAAGCAGATACGCAGTATTTT; CDR3aa: CATSDTRQGRNQADTQYF
j_gene: TRBJ2-3; d_gene: TRBD2; v_gene: TRBV6-2/TRBV6-3; abundance: few; CDR3nt: TGTGCCAGCAAAGACAGGTCCTTGACTAGCGGGGGCTACGGCACAGATACGCAGTATTTT; CDR3aa: CASKDRSLTSGGYGTDTQYF
j_gene: TRBJ1-5; d_gene: .; v_gene: TRBV6-5; abundance: .; CDR3nt: TGTGCCAGCAGTTACAGCGAGAATAGCAATCAGCCCCAGCATTTT; CDR3aa: CASSYSENSNQPQHF
j_gene: TRBJ1-2; d_gene: TRBD1; v_gene: TRBV12-3/TRBV12-4; abundance: .; CDR3nt: TGTGCCAGCAGTTTAGGAGACAGGGGGCGTCATGGCTACACCTTC; CDR3aa: CASSLGDRGRHGYTF
j_gene: TRBJ2-4; d_gene: .; v_gene: TRBV9; abundance: many; CDR3nt: TGTGCCAGCAGCGTTGGGGGGTATGGAAACATTCAGTACTTC; CDR3aa: CASSVGGYGNIQYF
j_gene: TRBJ1-5; d_gene: TRBD1; v_gene: TRBV19; abundance: .; CDR3nt: TGTGCCAGTAGAGACAGGGGGCTCGGAAGCAATCAGCCCCAGCATTTT; CDR3aa: CASRDRGLGSNQPQHF
j_gene: TRBJ2-5; d_gene: .; v_gene: TRBV5-6; abundance: few; CDR3nt: TGTGCCAGCAGCTTGGAGGGGTACCAAGAGACCCAGTACTTC; CDR3aa: CASSLEGYQETQYF
j_gene: TRBJ1-1; d_gene: .; v_gene: TRBV11-2; abundance: many; CDR3nt: TGTGCCAGCAGCTTACAAGGGTTGGGAACTGAAGCTTTCTTT; CDR3aa: CASSLQGLGTEAFF
j_gene: TRBJ2-7; d_gene: .; v_gene: TRBV27; abundance: .; CDR3nt: TGTGCCAGCAGTCCCCAAGGGGCACAGCAGTACTTC; CDR3aa: CASSPQGAQQYF
j_gene: TRBJ2-2; d_gene: .; v_gene: TRBV27; abundance: few; CDR3nt: TGTGCCAGCAGTTTATCGTGGGGGACCGGGGAGCTGTTTTTT; CDR3aa: CASSLSWGTGELFF
j_gene: TRBJ2-3; d_gene: TRBD2; v_gene: TRBV20-1; abundance: .; CDR3nt: TGCAGTGCTAGAACTAGCGGGAGGCCCACAGATACGCAGTATTTT; CDR3aa: CSARTSGRPTDTQYF
j_gene: TRBJ2-7; d_gene: .; v_gene: TRBV5-1; abundance: many; CDR3nt: TGCGCCAGCAGCTTGAGAGGGATTGGGCACGAGCAGTACTTC; CDR3aa: CASSLRGIGHEQYF
j_gene: TRBJ1-5; d_gene: .; v_gene: TRBV12-3/TRBV12-4; abundance: .; CDR3nt: TGTGCCAGCAGATTGCGGGACGCAGATCAGCCCCAGCATTTT; CDR3aa: CASRLRDADQPQHF
j_gene: TRBJ2-3; d_gene: TRBD2; v_gene: TRBV7-9; abundance: many; CDR3nt: TGTGCCAGCAGCCAACAAATACTAGCGGCTACGCAGTATTTT; CDR3aa: CASSQQILAATQYF
j_gene: TRBJ2-2; d_gene: .; v_gene: TRBV3-1; abundance: .; CDR3nt: TGTGCCAGCAGCCACTCCGGGGCAGGGTCCGGGGAGCTGTTTTTT; CDR3aa: CASSHSGAGSGELFF
j_gene: TRBJ2-1; d_gene: TRBD2; v_gene: TRBV20-1; abundance: .; CDR3nt: TGCAGTTCAAGACTAGCGGGGTTCTACAATGAGCAGTTCTTC; CDR3aa: CSSRLAGFYNEQFF
j_gene: TRBJ2-5; d_gene: .; v_gene: TRBV5-1; abundance: many; CDR3nt: TGCGCCAGCAGCTTGGTGGTCGGGAGTGGAGAGACCCAGTACTTC; CDR3aa: CASSLVVGSGETQYF
j_gene: TRBJ1-1; d_gene: .; v_gene: TRBV9; abundance: .; CDR3nt: TGTGCCAGCAGCGGCGACAGGAACACTGAAGCTTTCTTT; CDR3aa: CASSGDRNTEAFF
j_gene: TRBJ2-2; d_gene: .; v_gene: TRBV11-3; abundance: few; CDR3nt: TGTGCCAGCAGCTTAGAGGTGGGGACACCGAACACCGGGGAGCTGTTTTTT; CDR3aa: CASSLEVGTPNTGELFF
j_gene: TRBJ2-1; d_gene: .; v_gene: TRBV25-1; abundance: .; CDR3nt: TGTGCCAGCAGTGAATGGAAGGGGGGAAGGGTTTTCTACAATGAGCAGTTCTTC; CDR3aa: CASSEWKGGRVFYNEQFF
j_gene: TRBJ2-5; d_gene: TRBD2; v_gene: TRBV7-2; abundance: few; CDR3nt: TGTGCCAGCAGCGTTACGGGACTAGGCCAAGAGACCCAGTACTTC; CDR3aa: CASSVTGLGQETQYF
j_gene: TRBJ2-1; d_gene: TRBD2; v_gene: TRBV7-8; abundance: .; CDR3nt: TGTGCCAGCAGCTCGAGAGGACTAGCGGGAGTCAATGAGCAGTTCTTC; CDR3aa: CASSSRGLAGVNEQFF
j_gene: TRBJ1-1; d_gene: .; v_gene: TRBV20-1; abundance: few; CDR3nt: TGCAGTGCTAGAACCCCAGGCCCCGGGAACACTGAAGCTTTCTTT; CDR3aa: CSARTPGPGNTEAFF
j_gene: TRBJ1-1; d_gene: .; v_gene: TRBV30; abundance: few; CDR3nt: TGTGCCTGGAGTGTAAGGCCTTCACAGGAAGCTTTCTTT; CDR3aa: CAWSVRPSQEAFF
j_gene: TRBJ1-5; d_gene: .; v_gene: TRBV5-1; abundance: many; CDR3nt: TGCGCCAGCAGCTTGGGAAGTCAGAATCAGCCCCAGCATTTT; CDR3aa: CASSLGSQNQPQHF
j_gene: TRBJ2-3; d_gene: .; v_gene: TRBV7-9; abundance: many; CDR3nt: TGTGCCAGCAGCTTATCGACGGGCACAGATACGCAGTATTTT; CDR3aa: CASSLSTGTDTQYF
j_gene: TRBJ2-2; d_gene: .; v_gene: TRBV30; abundance: few; CDR3nt: TGTGCCTGGGGCAGCGGCACCGGGGAGCTGTTTTTT; CDR3aa: CAWGSGTGELFF
j_gene: TRBJ2-2; d_gene: .; v_gene: TRBV20-1; abundance: many; CDR3nt: TGCAGTGCCCCTTACCCTAACACCGGGGAGCTGTTTTTT; CDR3aa: CSAPYPNTGELFF
j_gene: TRBJ2-7; d_gene: .; v_gene: TRBV7-8; abundance: .; CDR3nt: TGTGCCAGCAGCGATACTCAAAGCTCCTACGAGCAGTACTTC; CDR3aa: CASSDTQSSYEQYF
j_gene: TRBJ2-2; d_gene: .; v_gene: TRBV20-1; abundance: .; CDR3nt: TGCAGTGCTAGGTCCAGGGGTATTGAGGAGCTGTTTTTT; CDR3aa: CSARSRGIEELFF
j_gene: TRBJ1-3; d_gene: .; v_gene: TRBV12-3/TRBV12-4; abundance: few; CDR3nt: TGTGCCAGCAGTTTAGGACCCACAGGGCGCGGAAACACCATATATTTT; CDR3aa: CASSLGPTGRGNTIYF
j_gene: TRBJ1-2; d_gene: .; v_gene: TRBV6-1; abundance: many; CDR3nt: TGTGCCAGCAATCCCGGGCTGACCGTGAACTATGGCTACACCTTC; CDR3aa: CASNPGLTVNYGYTF
j_gene: TRBJ2-5; d_gene: TRBD2; v_gene: TRBV20-1; abundance: many; CDR3nt: TGCAGCCCTCTTTCCGGGGGCGGGGGGGCGGAGACCCAGTACTTC; CDR3aa: CSPLSGGGGAETQYF
j_gene: TRBJ2-5; d_gene: .; v_gene: TRBV5-1; abundance: .; CDR3nt: TGCGCCAGCAGCTTGCAACCGACTCAAGGGGAGACCCAGTACTTC; CDR3aa: CASSLQPTQGETQYF
j_gene: TRBJ2-6; d_gene: .; v_gene: TRBV11-3; abundance: few; CDR3nt: TGTGCCAGCAGCAAGATTAGAACAGGGCCACCACTAATCTCTGGGGCCAACGTCCTGACTTTC; CDR3aa: CASSKIRTGPPLISGANVLTF
j_gene: TRBJ2-7; d_gene: .; v_gene: TRBV18; abundance: few; CDR3nt: TGTGCCAGCTCACGGAATTCTGCCGAGCAGTACTTC; CDR3aa: CASSRNSAEQYF
j_gene: TRBJ2-7; d_gene: .; v_gene: TRBV10-3; abundance: .; CDR3nt: TGTGCCATCAGATCGGAATCTTGGTACGAGCAGTACTTC; CDR3aa: CAIRSESWYEQYF
j_gene: TRBJ2-2; d_gene: .; v_gene: TRBV4-1; abundance: few; CDR3nt: TGCGCCAGCAGCCAAGATAGGGTAGCTCGTTCCGGGGAGCTGTTTTTT; CDR3aa: CASSQDRVARSGELFF
j_gene: TRBJ2-1; d_gene: TRBD2; v_gene: TRBV9; abundance: .; CDR3nt: TGTGCCAGCACCGTAGGGACTAGCGGGGACAATGAGCAGTTCTTC; CDR3aa: CASTVGTSGDNEQFF
j_gene: TRBJ1-5; d_gene: .; v_gene: TRBV7-8; abundance: few; CDR3nt: TGTGCCAGCAGCTTAGGGGAAGGGTATAGCAATCAGCCCCAGCATTTT; CDR3aa: CASSLGEGYSNQPQHF
j_gene: TRBJ2-7; d_gene: TRBD2; v_gene: TRBV20-1; abundance: many; CDR3nt: TGCAGTGCTAGAGCAAGCGGGAGCGGTCATTACGAGCAGTACTTC; CDR3aa: CSARASGSGHYEQYF
j_gene: TRBJ1-2; d_gene: .; v_gene: TRBV4-3; abundance: few; CDR3nt: TGCGCCAGCAGCCAAGACCAGGGAACCTATGGCTACACCTTC; CDR3aa: CASSQDQGTYGYTF